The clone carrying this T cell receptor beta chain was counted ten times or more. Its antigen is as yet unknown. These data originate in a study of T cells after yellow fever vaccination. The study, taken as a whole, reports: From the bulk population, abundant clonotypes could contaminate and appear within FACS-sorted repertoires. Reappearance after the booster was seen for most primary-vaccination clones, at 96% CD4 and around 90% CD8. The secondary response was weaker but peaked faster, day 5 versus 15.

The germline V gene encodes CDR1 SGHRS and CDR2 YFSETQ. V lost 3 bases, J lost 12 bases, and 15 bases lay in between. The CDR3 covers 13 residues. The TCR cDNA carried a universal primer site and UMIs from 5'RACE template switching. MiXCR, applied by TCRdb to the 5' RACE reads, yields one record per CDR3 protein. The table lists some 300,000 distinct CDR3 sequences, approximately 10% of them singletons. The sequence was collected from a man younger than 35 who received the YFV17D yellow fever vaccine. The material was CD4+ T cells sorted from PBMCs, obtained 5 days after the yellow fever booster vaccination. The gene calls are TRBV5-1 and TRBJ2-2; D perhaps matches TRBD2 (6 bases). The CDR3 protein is CASSSMGRGQLFF. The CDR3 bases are TGCGCCAGCAGCTCGATGGGGCGGGGTCAGCTGTTTTTT.